The TCR beta chain described here comes from a study of T cell changes during pregnancy in multiple sclerosis. V was cut by 9 bases and J by 4 bases, with 15 bases left in between. CDR1 is SNHLY and CDR2 is FYNNEI in the germline V gene. This CDR3 region has 13 residues. Assay used: immunoSEQ multiplex PCR; TCRdb lists only in-frame clones, some missing. The table lists tens of thousands of clones, roughly 92% of them singletons. Sequencing was performed on peripheral blood, taken in the second trimester of pregnancy. The clonotype comes from a female donor with multiple sclerosis, enrolled in a pregnancy study. The chain uses TRBV2 and TRBJ1-2; TRBD1 might be the D (6 bases). Here the CDR3 DNA reads TGTGCCAGTAACAGGGATTCGGGCTATGGCTACACCTTC. It specifies CASNRDSGYGYTF. The variable domain in full, with the rest retrieved from reference TRBV2 and TRBJ1-2, is EPEVTQTPSHQVTQMGQEVILRCVPISNHLYFYWYRQILGQKVEFLVSFYNNEISEKSEIFDDQFSVERPDGSNFTLKIRSTKLEDSAMYFCASNRDSGYGYTFGSGTRLTVV.